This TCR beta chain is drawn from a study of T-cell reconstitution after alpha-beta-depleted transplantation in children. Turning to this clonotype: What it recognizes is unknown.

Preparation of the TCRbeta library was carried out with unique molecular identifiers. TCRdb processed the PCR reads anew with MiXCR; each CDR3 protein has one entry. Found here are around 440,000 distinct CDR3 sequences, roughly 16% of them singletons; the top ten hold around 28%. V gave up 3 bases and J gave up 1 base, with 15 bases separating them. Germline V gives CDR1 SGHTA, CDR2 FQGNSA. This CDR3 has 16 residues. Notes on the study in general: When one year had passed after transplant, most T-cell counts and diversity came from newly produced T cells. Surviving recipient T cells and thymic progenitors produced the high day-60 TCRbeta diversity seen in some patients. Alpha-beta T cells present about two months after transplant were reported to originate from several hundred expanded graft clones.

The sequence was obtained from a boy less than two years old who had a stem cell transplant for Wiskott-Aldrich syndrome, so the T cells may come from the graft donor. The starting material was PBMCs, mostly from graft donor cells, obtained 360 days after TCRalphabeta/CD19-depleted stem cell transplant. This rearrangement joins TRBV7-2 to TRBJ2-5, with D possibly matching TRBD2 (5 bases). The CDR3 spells CASSFRTSLLQETQYF. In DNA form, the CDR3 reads TGTGCCAGCAGCTTCAGGACTTCTCTACTCCAAGAGACCCAGTACTTC. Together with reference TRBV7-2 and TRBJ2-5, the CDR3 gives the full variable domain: GAGVSQSPSNKVTEKGKDVELRCDPISGHTALYWYRQSLGQGLEFLIYFQGNSAPDKSGLPSDRFSAERTGGSVSTLTIQRTQQEDSAVYLCASSFRTSLLQETQYFGPGTRLLVL.